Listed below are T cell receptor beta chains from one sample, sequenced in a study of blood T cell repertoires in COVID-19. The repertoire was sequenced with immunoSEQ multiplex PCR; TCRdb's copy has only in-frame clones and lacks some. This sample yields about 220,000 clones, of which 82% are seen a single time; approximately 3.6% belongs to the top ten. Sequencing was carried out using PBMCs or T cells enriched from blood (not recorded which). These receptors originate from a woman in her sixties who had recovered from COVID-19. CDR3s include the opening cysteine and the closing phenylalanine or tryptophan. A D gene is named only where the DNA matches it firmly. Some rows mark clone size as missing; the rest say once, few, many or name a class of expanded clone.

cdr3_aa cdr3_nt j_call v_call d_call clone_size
CATSRVLASGYGGANVLTF TGTGCCACCAGCAGAGTTTTGGCTAGCGGGTACGGTGGGGCCAACGTCCTGACTTTC TRBJ2-6 TRBV15 TRBD2 .
CASSESLPRSPLHF TGTGCCAGCAGTGAATCTCTCCCTCGTTCACCCCTCCACTTT TRBJ1-6 TRBV25-1 . .
CASSPGRHTEAFF TGTGCCAGCAGCCCGGGTCGTCACACTGAAGCTTTCTTT TRBJ1-1 TRBV7-9 . few
CASSRDSYNEQFF TGCGCCAGCAGCCGGGACTCCTACAATGAGCAGTTCTTC TRBJ2-1 TRBV5-1 . .
CASSPTGYEQYF TGTGCCAGCAGCCCGACTGGCTACGAGCAGTACTTC TRBJ2-7 TRBV7-9 . .
CASSPRVREQYF TGTGCCAGCAGCCCCCGCGTCCGCGAGCAGTACTTC TRBJ2-7 TRBV6-5 . .
CASSQGWNMDSSYEQYF TGCGCCAGCAGCCAAGGATGGAATATGGACAGCTCCTACGAGCAGTACTTC TRBJ2-7 TRBV4-3 . .
CASSQARQGLDEKLFF TGTGCCAGCAGCCAAGCTAGACAGGGCTTGGATGAAAAACTGTTTTTT TRBJ1-4 TRBV4-2 TRBD1 few
CASSFYGSQETQYF TGTGCCAGCAGCTTTTATGGCAGCCAAGAGACCCAGTACTTC TRBJ2-5 TRBV5-6 . .
CASMAWQSYEQYF TGTGCCAGCATGGCATGGCAGTCCTACGAGCAGTACTTC TRBJ2-7 TRBV12-3/TRBV12-4 . .
CASSYTGGLSGNTIYF TGTGCCAGCAGCTATACAGGGGGTCTCTCTGGAAACACCATATATTTT TRBJ1-3 TRBV11-2 TRBD1 .
CASSSISGNRVSEQFF TGTGCCAGCAGCTCCATTAGCGGGAACCGTGTTTCAGAGCAGTTCTTC TRBJ2-1 TRBV11-1 TRBD2 .
CASSYVTRSGELFF TGTGCCAGCAGCTATGTGACTCGGTCCGGGGAGCTGTTTTTT TRBJ2-2 TRBV11-2 . few
CASSENTALNTEAFF TGTGCCAGCAGTGAAAACACAGCCTTGAACACTGAAGCTTTCTTT TRBJ1-1 TRBV6-1 . once
CASSLGTSGGKRGTDTQYF TGTGCCAGCAGCTTAGGTACCAGCGGGGGAAAGAGAGGCACAGATACGCAGTATTTT TRBJ2-3 TRBV7-2 TRBD2 .
CASSLSSGGGNEQFF TGTGCCAGCAGTTTATCTAGCGGGGGAGGAAATGAGCAGTTCTTC TRBJ2-1 TRBV28 TRBD2 .
CASSGGGVDGYTF TGTGCCAGCAGTGGTGGAGGGGTGGATGGCTACACCTTC TRBJ1-2 TRBV2 . few
CASSLGQGLEAFF TGCGCCAGCAGCTTGGGACAGGGGCTTGAAGCTTTCTTT TRBJ1-1 TRBV5-1 TRBD1 .
CASSQDYRVYGYTF TGTGCCAGCAGCCAAGACTACAGGGTCTATGGCTACACCTTC TRBJ1-2 TRBV14 . .
CASSGTGGAGEQFF TGTGCCAGCTCAGGAACAGGGGGCGCGGGCGAGCAGTTCTTC TRBJ2-1 TRBV18 TRBD1 few
CASSSQGALNTGELFF TGTGCGTCCTCCTCACAGGGGGCTCTGAACACCGGGGAGCTGTTTTTT TRBJ2-2 TRBV19 TRBD1 few
CASRPGTVQETQYF TGTGCCAGTAGACCCGGGACAGTTCAAGAGACCCAGTACTTC TRBJ2-5 TRBV19 TRBD1 .
CASSPAGYIDEKLFF TGTGCCAGCAGTCCGGCGGGGTACATCGATGAAAAACTGTTTTTT TRBJ1-4 TRBV5-8 . .
CASAGLAGVNEQFF TGTGCCAGCGCCGGGCTAGCGGGAGTGAATGAGCAGTTCTTC TRBJ2-1 TRBV27 TRBD2 .
CASSPRQGAETQYF TGTGCCAGCAGCCCAAGACAGGGTGCCGAGACCCAGTACTTC TRBJ2-5 TRBV7-2 TRBD1 .
CASSQVSGQGAYEQYF TGCGCCAGCAGCCAAGTGTCAGGACAGGGGGCCTACGAGCAGTACTTC TRBJ2-7 TRBV4-3 TRBD1 .
CAISLLGQGETQYF TGTGCCATCAGCCTATTGGGACAGGGAGAGACCCAGTACTTC TRBJ2-5 TRBV10-3 TRBD1 .
CASSPDIWGDTIYF TGTGCCAGCAGTCCGGACATCTGGGGGGACACCATATATTTT TRBJ1-3 TRBV6-5 . .